This T cell receptor beta chain appears in the sequencing data of a study of cytomegalovirus exposure and HLA in healthy donors. Whole-study findings and limits: TCR beta V- and J-gene trimming, according to a later analysis, was linked to a missense DCLRE1C variant.

The primer mix had 60 Vbeta and 13 Jbeta primers. Produced via immunoSEQ multiplex PCR; TCRdb's table is partial and in-frame only. The listing records some 46,000 clones. Of note for this clone: The target antigen is unknown.

This TCR was sampled from a male donor in good health and CMV-seronegative. Input material: PBMCs.

DNA of the CDR3: TGTGCCAGCAGGGGACAGCAGGATCAGCCCCAGCATTTT. Its translation: CASRGQQDQPQHF. J is TRBJ1-5 and V is TRBV2; TRBD1 agrees at 7 bases. J gave up 5 bases and V 6 bases, and 4 bases lay outside the gene matches. The CDR3 loop spans 13 amino acids. In germline, CDR1 is SNHLY, CDR2 FYNNEI.